This T cell receptor beta chain is from a study of blood T cell repertoires in COVID-19. For the study at large: COVID-19 samples from acute and convalescent phases originated in the United States, Italy and Spain.

As handled by the study authors: The authors estimated nucleated cell counts from reference gene primer amplification. Generated by immunoSEQ multiplex PCR, the TCRdb table keeps only in-frame clones and is missing some. The D gene and trimming were derived from the DNA, and the V and J assignments and clone size from that table. The top ten hold 11% to 15% of the sample, which has about 55,000 clones, 70% to 75% seen once. The CDR3 totals 14 residues. CDR1 SGHNT and CDR2 YYREEE come from the germline V gene (reference sequence). V gave up 4 bases and J gave up 2 bases, with 11 bases separating them.

The receptor comes from a woman aged 70-85 years with acute or convalescent COVID-19. V usage is TRBV5-4 and J usage is TRBJ2-3; no reliable D call. The sample comprised peripheral blood. The CDR3 loop reads CASSPLGFTDTQYF. CDR3 in DNA: TGTGCCAGCAGCCCTCTAGGATTCACAGATACGCAGTATTTT.